The 32 T cell receptor beta chains given below trace back to one sample, sequenced in a study of blood T cell repertoires in COVID-19. Method: immunoSEQ multiplex PCR; TCRdb's copy keeps in-frame clones and lacks some. The sample includes about 500,000 clones, approximately 88% seen only once; the top ten take about 8.2%. Sequencing was carried out using peripheral blood. These receptor sequences come from a woman aged 45-65 years with COVID-19, enrolled during active disease.

The chain uses TRBV28 and TRBJ2-7, with D tentatively TRBD1 (7 bases). V was trimmed by 8 bases and J by 3 bases, leaving 17 bases between them. CDR3 length equals 14 residues. Germline values: CDR1 MDHEN, CDR2 SYDVKM. CDR3 sequence reads: CASPSRRGRYEQYF. The CDR3 region has the DNA TGTGCCAGCCCCTCGAGGAGGGGGCGCTACGAGCAGTACTTC.

This rearrangement joins TRBV5-1 to TRBJ2-6; 8 bases agree with TRBD1. The CDR3 spans 19 residues. V lost 0 bases to trimming and J lost 4 bases; unmatched junction nucleotides: 12. Looked up from germline, CDR1 is SGHRS and CDR2 is YFSETQ. CDR3 region: CASSLESAGGIGGANVLTF. The CDR3 coding sequence is TGCGCCAGCAGCTTGGAATCGGCAGGGGGCATAGGAGGGGCCAACGTCCTGACTTTC.

The chain is built from TRBV3-1 (or the pseudogene TRBV3-2) and TRBJ2-1, with a tentative D call TRBD2 (5 bases). Trimming left V 4 bases short and J 6 bases short, with 10 bases between. Germline V gene sequence: CDR1 LGHDT, CDR2 YNNKEL (reference sequence). The CDR3 loop spans 13 amino acids. The CDR3 coding sequence is TGTGCCAGCAGCCTACTAGGGATCAATGAGCAGTTCTTC. Amino acid sequence: CASSLLGINEQFF.

This clone was detected only a few times. The chain employs TRBV14 and TRBJ1-6; D is uncertain. In germline, CDR1 is SGHDN, CDR2 FVKESK. The CDR3 contains 15 residues. Between the trimmed V and J ends, which lost 0 bases and 4 bases, there was a span of 7 bases. CDR3 residues: CASSQDGLYNSPLHF. The CDR3 bases are TGTGCCAGCAGCCAAGACGGACTGTATAATTCACCCCTCCACTTT.

J is TRBJ1-2 and V is TRBV11-2; D is unresolved. The germline V gene encodes CDR1 SGHAT and CDR2 FQNNGV. V lost 4 bases and J 5 bases, leaving 14 bases between the germline ends. This CDR3 comprises 14 residues. This CDR3 reads CASSYTTGTYGYTF. CDR3 in DNA: TGTGCCAGCAGCTACACGACGGGAACTTATGGCTACACCTTC.

The chain carries TRBV5-8 and TRBJ2-3, with D tentatively TRBD2 (6 bases). V was shortened by 0 bases and J by 1 base, with 15 bases between the two germline ends. The CDR3 length is 17 residues. Germline V gives CDR1 SGHTS, CDR2 YDEGEE. The CDR3 loop reads CASSLERGGAGTDTQYF. CDR3 DNA: TGTGCCAGCAGCTTGGAACGCGGCGGGGCCGGCACAGATACGCAGTATTTT.

This clone turned up a few times. This rearrangement joins TRBV19 to TRBJ1-5, with TRBD1 matching over 7 bases. The CDR3 has 15 amino acids. Germline V lookup: CDR1 LNHDA, CDR2 SQIVND (reference sequence). V shed 3 bases and J 5 bases; nucleotides not matched to a gene: 7. The CDR3 DNA is TGTGCCAGTAGTATCGGGCCAGGGGGTTATCAGCCCCAGCATTTT. Its protein is CASSIGPGGYQPQHF.

This chain links TRBV19 with TRBJ1-5, with D maybe TRBD1 (6 bases). The length of the CDR3 is 15 residues. CDR1 and CDR2 (germline): LNHDA, SQIVND (reference sequence). Trimming cost V 4 bases and J 4 bases, with 14 bases left between them. The CDR3 nucleotides read TGTGCCAGTAGTACGGGAGGGGGATTAAATCAGCCCCAGCATTTT. It codes for CASSTGGGLNQPQHF. Combining the CDR3 with reference TRBV19 and TRBJ1-5 gives the whole variable domain DGGITQSPKYLFRKEGQNVTLSCEQNLNHDAMYWYRQDPGQGLRLIYYSQIVNDFQKGDIAEGYSVSREKKESFPLTVTSAQKNPTAFYLCASSTGGGLNQPQHFGDGTRLSIL.

The J gene is TRBJ1-1, the V gene TRBV19; 8 nucleotides match TRBD1. Germline-derived CDR1 and CDR2 are LNHDA and SQIVND (reference sequence). This CDR3 spans 16 amino acids. V shed 5 bases and J 2 bases; nucleotides not matched to a gene: 10. CDR3 DNA: TGTGCCAGTAGTTCATATGGACAGGGTTTTAACACTGAAGCTTTCTTT. Protein: CASSSYGQGFNTEAFF.

Here the CDR3 reads CASSPDSRAYEQYF. For the CDR3, the DNA is TGTGCCAGTAGCCCGGACAGTAGGGCCTACGAGCAGTACTTC. The chain is built from TRBV19 and TRBJ2-7; weak D call: TRBD1 (6 bases). V lost 6 bases, J lost 2 bases, and 14 bases lay in between. Germline lookup yields CDR1 LNHDA and CDR2 SQIVND (reference sequence). The CDR3 contains 14 residues.

This chain links TRBV5-6 with TRBJ2-3; the D is unclear. V lost 4 bases to trimming and J lost 2 bases, with 8 bases between them. The CDR3 extends over 13 amino acids. Germline V lookup: CDR1 SGHDT, CDR2 YYEEEE. DNA of the CDR3: TGTGCCAGCAGCACATCCCCCACAGATACGCAGTATTTT. This encodes CASSTSPTDTQYF.

The chain uses TRBV19 and TRBJ1-6; D ambiguous. CDR3 length equals 13 residues. Trimming stripped 3 bases from V and 7 bases from J, with 7 bases between. Germline CDR1 reads LNHDA; CDR2 reads SQIVND (reference sequence). CDR3 sequence: CASSISQNSPLHF. DNA of the CDR3: TGTGCCAGTAGTATTTCGCAGAATTCACCCCTCCACTTT.

The chain employs TRBV24-1 and TRBJ2-5; 8 nucleotides line up with TRBD1. Germline V gene data show CDR1 as KGHDR and CDR2 as SFDVKD. The CDR3 is 15 amino acids. Trimming took 5 bases from V and 5 from J; bases not matched to a gene: 9. DNA for the CDR3: TGTGCCACCAGTGTCCAGGGGGCCGGCAAGGAGACCCAGTACTTC. Amino acid sequence: CATSVQGAGKETQYF.

This chain uses TRBV28 with TRBJ2-1; maybe TRBD2 (5 bases). V was pared by 6 bases and J by 2 bases, with 11 bases between. The CDR3 has 14 amino acids. Germline CDR1 MDHEN, CDR2 SYDVKM. CDR3 sequence reads: CASRPSGAYNEQFF. The CDR3 DNA follows: TGTGCCAGCAGACCTTCCGGGGCCTACAATGAGCAGTTCTTC.

CDR3 sequence: CASSLAGGTDTQYF. CDR3 bases: TGTGCCAGCAGCCTAGCGGGAGGCACAGATACGCAGTATTTT. V usage is TRBV14 and J usage is TRBJ2-3; 9 bases match TRBD2. Losses at the gene ends were 4 bases for V and 1 base for J; bases not matched to a gene: 0. The CDR3 is 14 residues long. Germline V gene data show CDR1 as SGHDN and CDR2 as FVKESK.

V is TRBV29-1 and J is TRBJ2-1; 14 nucleotides match TRBD2. With V trimmed by 4 bases and J by 4 bases, 3 bases remained unmatched. CDR1 is SQVTM, CDR2 ANQGSEA, per germline. The CDR3 is made up of 15 amino acids. The CDR3 DNA reads TGCAGCGTTGGGGGACTAGCGGGGGTGTACAATGAGCAGTTCTTC. It translates to CSVGGLAGVYNEQFF.

The chain joins TRBV7-8 to TRBJ2-3; no clear D. Per the germline V gene, CDR1 is SGHVS and CDR2 is FQNEAQ. The CDR3 is 13 amino acids. V gave up 2 bases and J gave up 4 bases, with 7 bases separating them. The CDR3 region has the DNA TGTGCCAGCAGCTTAATGAGCTCAGATACGCAGTATTTT. It codes for CASSLMSSDTQYF.

This chain links TRBV27 with TRBJ1-2; no clear D gene. CDR3 length equals 15 residues. Germline V gives CDR1 MNHEY, CDR2 SMNVEV (reference sequence). The V and J ends lost 5 bases and 1 base respectively, with 14 bases between them. The CDR3 is CASSDPGSGNYGYTF. CDR3 in DNA: TGTGCCAGCAGTGACCCGGGGTCTGGTAACTATGGCTACACCTTC.

The chain combines TRBV29-1 with TRBJ1-6, with D hard to call. The germline gives CDR1 SQVTM, CDR2 ANQGSEA. CDR3 length equals 14 residues. With 4 bases removed from V and 5 bases from J, the gap between germline ends came to 12 bases. The CDR3 loop reads CSVAEGRNNSPLHF. CDR3 DNA: TGCAGCGTTGCTGAGGGCCGAAATAATTCACCCCTCCACTTT.

The V gene is TRBV6-6, the J gene TRBJ1-6; D gene unclear. CDR1 MNHNY and CDR2 SVGAGI come from the germline V gene (reference sequence). V was cut by 6 bases and J by 12 bases, with 21 bases left in between. The CDR3 spans 15 residues. The CDR3 coding sequence is TGTGCCAGCAGCCCCGTGAGAGGGAAAAGTGGACCCCTCCACTTT. Its protein product is CASSPVRGKSGPLHF.

The chain uses TRBV7-2 and TRBJ1-5; 10 bases fit TRBD1. V lost 5 bases and J lost 2; bases outside the gene matches: 6. CDR1 SGHTA and CDR2 FQGNSA come from the germline V gene. This CDR3 spans 16 amino acids. As DNA, the CDR3 is TGTGCCAGCAGCGACAGGGGGCGACACGGCAATCAGCCCCAGCATTTT. Translated: CASSDRGRHGNQPQHF.

The chain has TRBV28 and TRBJ1-5; the D gene is possibly TRBD1 (5 bases). This CDR3 is built from 14 residues. Trimming took 4 bases from V and 2 from J, leaving 9 bases between them. Germline CDR1 MDHEN, CDR2 SYDVKM. As DNA, the CDR3 is TGTGCCAGCAGTTGGCGGGGGGGCAATCAGCCCCAGCATTTT. Its translation is CASSWRGGNQPQHF.

The CDR3 reads CASSPPGDTQYF. Written as DNA, the CDR3 is TGTGCCAGCAGCCCACCGGGGGATACGCAGTATTTT. This chain links TRBV7-3 with TRBJ2-3, with D possibly TRBD2 on 5 matching bases. Trimming removed 5 bases at V and 6 bases at J, with 9 bases between. The germline gives CDR1 SGHTA, CDR2 FQGTGA. The CDR3 contains 12 residues.

The chain combines TRBV10-3 with TRBJ1-2, with a tentative D call TRBD1 (5 bases). V gave up 5 bases and J gave up 5 bases, with 18 bases separating them. Germline-derived CDR1 and CDR2 are ENHRY and SYGVKD. The CDR3 spans 15 residues. The CDR3 spells CAISSLSGGEYGYTF. CDR3 bases: TGTGCCATCAGTTCCCTTTCGGGGGGAGAGTATGGCTACACCTTC.

The chain combines TRBV7-3 with TRBJ2-1, with 11 bases aligning to TRBD2. The CDR3 length is 16 residues. The V gene end was trimmed by 3 bases and the J gene end by 8 bases; junction bases not matched to a gene: 9. CDR1 is SGHTA, CDR2 FQGTGA, per germline. CDR3 DNA: TGTGCCAGCAGCTTCACCTCTAGCGGGGGGAGGTATGAGCAGTTCTTC. Its translation is CASSFTSSGGRYEQFF.

This chain links TRBV4-1 with TRBJ1-3; 10 bases are shared with TRBD1. The CDR3 is 21 residues long. Trimming cost V 6 bases and J 0 bases; bases outside gene matches: 20. Germline V lookup: CDR1 MGHRA, CDR2 YSYEKL. The chain's CDR3 is CASRAVRRRQGATGSGNTIYF. CDR3 nucleotides: TGCGCCAGCAGGGCGGTTAGGAGGCGACAGGGGGCAACCGGCTCTGGAAACACCATATATTTT.

The chain links TRBV5-1 to TRBJ1-6, with D possibly being TRBD1 (5 bases). This CDR3 is built from 12 residues. With 2 bases removed from V and 12 bases from J, the gap between germline ends came to 9 bases. Germline CDR1 SGHRS, CDR2 YFSETQ. The CDR3: CASSFSGGPLHF. CDR3 coding DNA: TGCGCCAGCAGCTTCTCGGGGGGACCCCTCCACTTT.

This chain uses TRBV6-1 with TRBJ2-4, with D unresolved. Germline CDR1 MNHNS, CDR2 SASEGT. V was clipped by 1 base and J by 4 bases, with 5 bases between them. This CDR3 has 13 residues. CDR3 region: CASSEVRKNIQYF. The DNA for the CDR3 is TGTGCCAGCAGTGAAGTACGGAAAAACATTCAGTACTTC.

This clone came up a few times. This chain uses TRBV6-5 with TRBJ1-1; D uncertain. The CDR3 has 11 residues. The ends were cut back, 8 bases at V and 6 bases at J, with 10 bases in the middle. From germline, CDR1 is MNHEY and CDR2 SVGAGI. CDR3 sequence reads: CASGSGPEAFF. The CDR3 DNA is TGTGCCAGCGGTTCAGGCCCTGAAGCTTTCTTT.

The chain joins TRBV28 to TRBJ2-2; perhaps TRBD2 as D (5 bases). The CDR3 contains 14 residues. Trimming took off 6 bases at V and 5 bases at J, with 13 bases between the two ends. The germline V gene has CDR1 MDHEN and CDR2 SYDVKM. In nucleotides, the CDR3 is TGTGCCAGCAGATCCGCGGGCCCGACCGGGGAGCTGTTTTTT. It yields the protein CASRSAGPTGELFF. The full variable domain, with the rest looked up from reference TRBV28 and TRBJ2-2, is DVKVTQSSRYLVKRTGEKVFLECVQDMDHENMFWYRQDPGLGLRLIYFSYDVKMKEKGDIPEGYSVSREKKERFSLILESASTNQTSMYLCASRSAGPTGELFFGEGSRLTVL.

This chain links TRBV14 with TRBJ2-1, with 11 bases lining up with TRBD2. Germline V lookup: CDR1 SGHDN, CDR2 FVKESK. The length of the CDR3 is 20 residues. The trim removed 4 bases at V and 4 bases at J, leaving 18 bases unmatched. CDR3 sequence (DNA): TGTGCCAGCAGCCCCCGGTCGGCTAGCGGGGGGCCATCGCGTTACAATGAGCAGTTCTTC. This codes for CASSPRSASGGPSRYNEQFF.

This clone was recorded a few times. One junction end does not reproduce the germline sequence, and a read error may be involved. The chain links TRBV30 to TRBJ2-3; tentatively, D is TRBD2 (6 bases). Germline V gives CDR1 GTSNPN, CDR2 SVGIG (reference sequence). The CDR3 has 11 amino acids. CDR3 sequence reads: CAWSRDSHLNF. CDR3 sequence (DNA): TGTGCCTGGAGTAGGGACTCCCATTTGAATTTT.